The subject of this entry is one T cell receptor (beta chain). The antigen is unknown. This sample is drawn from a study of OX40 agonist ivuxolimab in advanced cancers. The overall study: Hepatocellular carcinoma, melanoma, renal cell or head and neck cancer occurred in dose-escalation patients.

The CDR3 covers 18 residues. V lost 1 base and J lost 3, with 19 bases in between. Germline V lookup: CDR1 SGHDT, CDR2 YYEEEE. Study-level findings and limits: Clones of CD4+ and CD8+ blood T cells grew by week 6 at doses of 0.1 to 3.0 mg/kg. More expanded clones were seen, on average, in CD8+ T cells than in CD4+.

Clones were sequenced by immunoSEQ multiplex PCR, and TCRdb holds only the in-frame ones, with some missing. This table has some 100,000 clones, approximately 94% appearing once. The study sampled blood at baseline, cycle 4 day 1, and cycle 7 day 1. The material was CD4+ or CD8+ T cells sorted from blood, obtained in a trial of the OX40 agonist ivuxolimab. This chain uses TRBV5-6 with TRBJ2-2; D may be TRBD1 (7 bases). The TCR was taken from an adult with an advanced solid tumor such as melanoma, head and neck, liver or kidney cancer. The CDR3 DNA reads as TGTGCCAGCAGCTTGAGAGAGGGGCAGGGGGGCTACACCGGGGAGCTGTTTTTT. This codes for CASSLREGQGGYTGELFF.